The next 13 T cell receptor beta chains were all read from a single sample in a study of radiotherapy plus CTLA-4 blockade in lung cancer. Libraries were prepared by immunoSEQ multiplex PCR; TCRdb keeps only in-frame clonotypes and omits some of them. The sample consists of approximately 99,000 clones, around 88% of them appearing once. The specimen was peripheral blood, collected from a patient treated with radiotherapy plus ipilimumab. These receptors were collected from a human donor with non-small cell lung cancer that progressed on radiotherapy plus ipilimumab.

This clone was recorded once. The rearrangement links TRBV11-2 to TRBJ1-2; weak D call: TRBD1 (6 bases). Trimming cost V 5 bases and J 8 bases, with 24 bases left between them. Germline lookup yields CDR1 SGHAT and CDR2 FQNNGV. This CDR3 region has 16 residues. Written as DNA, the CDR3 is TGTGCCAGCAGCCTACTGGAGGGGGATCTCGGTCCGGGCTACACCTTC. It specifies CASSLLEGDLGPGYTF.

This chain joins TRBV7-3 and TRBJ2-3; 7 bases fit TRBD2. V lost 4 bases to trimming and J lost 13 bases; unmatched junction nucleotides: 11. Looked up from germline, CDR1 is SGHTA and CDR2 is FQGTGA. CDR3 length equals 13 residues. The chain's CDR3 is CASSSRTSGLKYF. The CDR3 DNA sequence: TGTGCCAGCAGCTCCCGTACTTCGGGACTAAAGTATTTT.

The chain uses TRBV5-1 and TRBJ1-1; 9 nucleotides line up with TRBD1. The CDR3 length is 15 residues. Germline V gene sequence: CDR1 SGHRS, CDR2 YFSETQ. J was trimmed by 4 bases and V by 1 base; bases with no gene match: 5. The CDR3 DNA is TGCGCCAGCAGCTTGACAGGGGGCTGGAGCACTGAAGCTTTCTTT. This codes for CASSLTGGWSTEAFF.

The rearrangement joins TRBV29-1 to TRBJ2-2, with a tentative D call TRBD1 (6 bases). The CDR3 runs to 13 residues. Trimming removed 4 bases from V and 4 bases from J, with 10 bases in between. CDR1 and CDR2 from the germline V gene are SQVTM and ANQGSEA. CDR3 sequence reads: CSVAGVVTGELFF. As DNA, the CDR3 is TGCAGCGTTGCAGGGGTCGTCACCGGGGAGCTGTTTTTT.

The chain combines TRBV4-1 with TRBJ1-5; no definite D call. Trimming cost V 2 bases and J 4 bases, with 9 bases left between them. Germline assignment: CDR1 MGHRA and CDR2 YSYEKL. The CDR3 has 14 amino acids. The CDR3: CASSQFVINQPQHF. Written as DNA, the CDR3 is TGCGCCAGCAGCCAATTTGTGATAAATCAGCCCCAGCATTTT.

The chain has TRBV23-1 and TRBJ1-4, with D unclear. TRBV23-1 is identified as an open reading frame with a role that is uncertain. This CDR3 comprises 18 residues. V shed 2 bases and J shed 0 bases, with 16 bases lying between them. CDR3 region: CASSQGSLRGPTNEKLFF. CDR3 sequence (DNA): TGCGCCAGCAGTCAAGGGTCACTTCGAGGGCCAACTAATGAAAAACTGTTTTTT.

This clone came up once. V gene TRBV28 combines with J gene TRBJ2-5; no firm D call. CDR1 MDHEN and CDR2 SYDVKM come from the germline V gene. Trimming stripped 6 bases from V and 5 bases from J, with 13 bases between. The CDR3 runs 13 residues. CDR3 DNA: TGTGCCAGCAGCCCGGCGGAATTGGAGACCCAGTACTTC. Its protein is CASSPAELETQYF.

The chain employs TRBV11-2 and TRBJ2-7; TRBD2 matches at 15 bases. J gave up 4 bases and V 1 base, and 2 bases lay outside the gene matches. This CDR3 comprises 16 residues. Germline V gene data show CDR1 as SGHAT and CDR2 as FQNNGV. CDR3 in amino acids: CASSLVGTSGRYEQYF. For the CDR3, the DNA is TGTGCCAGCAGCTTAGTAGGGACTAGCGGGAGGTACGAGCAGTACTTC.

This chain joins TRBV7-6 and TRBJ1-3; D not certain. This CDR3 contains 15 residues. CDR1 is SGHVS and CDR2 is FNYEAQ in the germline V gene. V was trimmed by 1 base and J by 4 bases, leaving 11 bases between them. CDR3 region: CASSLGEAFGNTIYF. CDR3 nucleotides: TGTGCCAGCAGCTTAGGCGAGGCCTTCGGAAACACCATATATTTT.

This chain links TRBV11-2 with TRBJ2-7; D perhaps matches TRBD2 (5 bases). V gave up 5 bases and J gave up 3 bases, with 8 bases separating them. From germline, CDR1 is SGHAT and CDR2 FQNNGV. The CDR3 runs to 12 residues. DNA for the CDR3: TGTGCCAGCAGCACTAGTGACTACGAGCAGTACTTC. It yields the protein CASSTSDYEQYF.

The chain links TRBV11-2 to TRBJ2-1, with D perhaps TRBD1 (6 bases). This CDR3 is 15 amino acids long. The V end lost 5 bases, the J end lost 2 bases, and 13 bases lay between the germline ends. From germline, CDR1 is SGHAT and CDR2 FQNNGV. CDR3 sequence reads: CASSPDSTPYNEQFF. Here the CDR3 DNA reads TGTGCCAGCAGCCCGGACAGCACACCCTACAATGAGCAGTTCTTC.

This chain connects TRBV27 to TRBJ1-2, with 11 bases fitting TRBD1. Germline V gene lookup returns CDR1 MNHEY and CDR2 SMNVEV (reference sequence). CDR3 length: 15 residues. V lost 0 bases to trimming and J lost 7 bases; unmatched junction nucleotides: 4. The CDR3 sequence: CASSLSGQGAAGYTF. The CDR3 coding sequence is TGTGCCAGCAGTTTATCTGGACAGGGGGCTGCTGGCTACACCTTC.

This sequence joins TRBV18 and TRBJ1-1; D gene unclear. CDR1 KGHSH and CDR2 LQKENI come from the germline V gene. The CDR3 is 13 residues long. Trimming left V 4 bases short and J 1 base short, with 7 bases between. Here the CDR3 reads CASSLWENTEAFF. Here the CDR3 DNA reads TGTGCCAGCTCACTGTGGGAGAACACTGAAGCTTTCTTT.